A selection of T cell receptor beta chains follows, all from one sample in a study of glioma-infiltrating T cells. In TCRdb, the multiplex PCR reads were re-called with MiXCR into one record per CDR3 protein. Found here are about 99,000 distinct CDR3 sequences, around 31% of them singletons; the top ten hold 44%. The sample taken for sequencing was glioma tissue, nonneoplastic brain tissue, or PBMCs (not recorded which). The receptors here all came from a human donor with low-grade glioma or glioblastoma, undergoing nonglioma brain surgery, or in good health (not recorded which). CDR3s include the opening cysteine and the closing phenylalanine or tryptophan. D genes are given only for firm matches. The size field is filled for only some rows; it gives once, few, many or a size class.

len	j_gene	v_gene	d_gene	abundance	CDR3aa	CDR3nt
16	TRBJ2-1	TRBV6-2/TRBV6-3	TRBD1	many	CASSYDTGGINNEQFF	TGTGCCAGCAGTTATGACACAGGGGGAATTAACAATGAGCAGTTCTTC
16	TRBJ1-2	TRBV12-3/TRBV12-4	-	-	CASSFHRDGYNYGYTF	TGTGCCAGCAGTTTCCATCGGGACGGCTATAACTATGGCTACACCTTC
14	TRBJ2-1	TRBV15	-	many	CATSGGPHFNEQFF	TGTGCCACCAGCGGCGGCCCGCACTTCAATGAGCAGTTCTTC
12	TRBJ2-1	TRBV6-1	-	many	CASRPFYNEQFF	TGTGCCAGCAGACCCTTCTACAATGAGCAGTTCTTC
14	TRBJ1-5	TRBV12-3/TRBV12-4	-	many	CASSLAGSGHYTHF	TGTGCCAGCAGTTTAGCTGGGTCGGGCCACTATACGCATTTT
16	TRBJ2-2	TRBV10-3	TRBD2	many	CAISESSGTIAGELFF	TGTGCCATCAGTGAGAGTAGCGGGACAATAGCCGGGGAGCTGTTTTTT
12	TRBJ1-1	TRBV3-1	-	many	CASSQVRNEAFF	TGTGCCAGCAGCCAAGTCAGGAATGAAGCTTTCTTT
13	TRBJ1-6	TRBV27	TRBD1	many	CASKTGENSPLHF	TGTGCCAGCAAAACAGGGGAAAATTCACCCCTCCACTTT
14	TRBJ1-6	TRBV6-1	-	many	CASGGSNYNSPLHF	TGTGCCAGCGGGGGGAGTAATTATAATTCACCCCTCCACTTT
16	TRBJ2-7	TRBV6-1	-	many	CASSLYTTTLLRVQYF	TGTGCCAGCTCACTGTACACAACAACTCTTCTACGAGTGCAGTACTTC
11	TRBJ2-1	TRBV11-2	-	many	CASSPSDEQFF	TGTGCCAGCAGCCCCTCGGATGAGCAGTTCTTC